These 15 T cell receptor beta chains originate from one sample sequenced in a study of T cell responses to AZD1222 COVID-19 vaccine (dated by TCRdb to about 2021). In light of the paper, this sample's time point label describes: sample from adult after SARS-CoV-2 infection, after symptom onset. Library preparation used the immunoSEQ multiplex PCR assay. Entries here come from immuneACCESS through TCRdb and include only in-frame sequences with V and J called. Some clones fail to appear in such tables; in the studies checked, an unresolved V gene covers under half of the shortfall, and the cause of the remainder is unknown. For this sample there are over 120,000 clones; 85% to 95% appear just once. Of the sample, 12% falls within the top ten clones. Sequenced material: peripheral blood, taken after recovery from COVID-19. Receptors were obtained from an adult who had recovered from COVID-19.

This clone was seen once. The chain recombines TRBV28 with TRBJ1-6, with D possibly being TRBD1 (5 bases). Germline CDR1 is MDHEN and CDR2 is SYDVKM. V dropped 5 bases and J dropped 9 bases, with 11 bases sitting between them. The CDR3 is 13 amino acids. CDR3 residues: CASSPRGVSPLHF. CDR3 in DNA: TGTGCCAGCAGTCCCCGGGGGGTTTCACCCCTCCACTTT.

The rearrangement uses TRBV2 and TRBJ2-3; unclear D gene. Trimming removed 9 bases from V and 1 base from J, with 8 bases in between. The germline CDR1 and CDR2 sequences are SNHLY and FYNNEI. This CDR3 is 12 amino acids long. CDR3 residues: CARSDGTDTQYF. The CDR3 region has the DNA TGTGCCAGATCCGACGGCACAGATACGCAGTATTTT.

The V and J genes are TRBV5-1 and TRBJ2-7, with TRBD1 matching over 10 bases. Germline V lookup: CDR1 SGHRS, CDR2 YFSETQ. The CDR3 length is 16 residues. With V trimmed by 6 bases and J by 2 bases, 11 bases remained unmatched. The DNA for the CDR3 is TGCGCCAGCATGAGCCGCCCCGGGACAGGGGCCTACGAGCAGTACTTC. This translates into CASMSRPGTGAYEQYF.

The chain employs TRBV18 and TRBJ2-7, with 9 nucleotides matching TRBD1. Germline V gene sequence: CDR1 KGHSH, CDR2 LQKENI. The CDR3 totals 14 residues. The V and J ends lost 2 bases and 5 bases, in that order; junction bases with no gene match: 4. CDR3 DNA sequence: TGTGCCAGCTCACCAGGGACAGGGACGAACGAGCAGTACTTC. Amino acid sequence: CASSPGTGTNEQYF.

The chain carries TRBV19 and TRBJ2-1, with 7 bases identical to TRBD1. Trimming removed 1 base from V and 6 bases from J; junction bases left unmatched: 6. Germline CDR1 LNHDA, CDR2 SQIVND (reference sequence). This CDR3 is 15 amino acids long. The CDR3 protein is CASSIGGRGFNEQFF. Written as DNA, the CDR3 is TGTGCCAGTAGTATAGGTGGCAGGGGGTTCAATGAGCAGTTCTTC.

The chain's CDR3 is CASSSGPPYEQYF. CDR3 sequence (DNA): TGTGCCAGCTCGTCGGGCCCACCCTACGAGCAGTACTTC. The chain combines TRBV19 with TRBJ2-7; D is ambiguous. The germline V gene has CDR1 LNHDA and CDR2 SQIVND (reference sequence). The CDR3 runs to 13 residues. The germline V and J ends were trimmed by 9 bases and 2 bases, with 14 bases remaining between them. The full variable domain, completed using reference TRBV19 and TRBJ2-7, is DGGITQSPKYLFRKEGQNVTLSCEQNLNHDAMYWYRQDPGQGLRLIYYSQIVNDFQKGDIAEGYSVSREKKESFPLTVTSAQKNPTAFYLCASSSGPPYEQYFGPGTRLTVT.

The genes are TRBV6-5 and TRBJ2-7; 7 positions match TRBD2. CDR3 length: 12 residues. The V gene's germline CDR1 is MNHEY and CDR2 SVGAGI. The V and J ends lost 8 bases and 5 bases, in that order; junction bases with no gene match: 6. The DNA of the CDR3 is TGTGCCAGCGGCGGGAGAATTAACGAGCAGTACTTC. Translated: CASGGRINEQYF.

V usage is TRBV15 and J usage is TRBJ2-3, with 9 bases matching TRBD1. Unmatched junction bases numbered 5, after V lost 3 bases and J lost 4 bases. CDR1 and CDR2 (germline): LNHNV, YYDKDF (reference sequence). The CDR3 is made up of 15 amino acids. The CDR3 nucleotides are TGTGCCACCAGCAGTGGGGACAGGGAAGCAGATACGCAGTATTTT. It encodes CATSSGDREADTQYF.

The V call is TRBV7-2, the J call TRBJ1-6; a possible D gene is TRBD1 (5 bases). This CDR3 has 15 residues. The V gene lost 1 base and the J gene lost 6 bases, with 10 bases spanning the gap. Germline values: CDR1 SGHTA, CDR2 FQGNSA. The CDR3 protein is CASSLVQGSNSPLHF. The CDR3 nucleotides read TGTGCCAGCAGCTTAGTGCAGGGCAGTAATTCACCCCTCCACTTT.

The table lists this clone with a few counts. J is TRBJ2-2 and V is TRBV7-3; TRBD1 matches at 9 bases. In germline, CDR1 is SGHTA, CDR2 FQGTGA. CDR3 length: 16 residues. Germline trimming cut 1 base from V and 2 bases from J; bases unmatched to any gene: 2. CDR3 residues: CASSLRTGANTGELFF. In DNA, the CDR3 is TGTGCCAGCAGCTTAAGGACAGGGGCTAACACCGGGGAGCTGTTTTTT.

The V call is TRBV7-3, the J call TRBJ2-7; either TRBD1 or TRBD2 may fit D (5 bases each). Germline lookup yields CDR1 SGHTA and CDR2 FQGTGA. The length of the CDR3 is 17 residues. V was shortened by 1 base and J by 0 bases, with 16 bases between the two germline ends. The CDR3 nucleotides read TGTGCCAGCAGCTTAAGGGAGAAACAGGTGAGCTCCTACGAGCAGTACTTC. Translation gives CASSLREKQVSSYEQYF.

J is TRBJ1-3 and V is TRBV28; possible D gene TRBD1, 5 bases. This CDR3 spans 18 amino acids. Per germline, CDR1 MDHEN and CDR2 SYDVKM. V lost 7 bases to trimming and J lost 0 bases, with 22 bases between them. The CDR3 DNA reads TGTGCCAGCACCGGGGGGATCGGACGGAAGAGCTCTGGAAACACCATATATTTT. Amino acids: CASTGGIGRKSSGNTIYF.

The rearrangement uses TRBV2 and TRBJ1-5, with D unclear. Trimming stripped 6 bases from V and 3 bases from J, with 12 bases between. Looked up from germline, CDR1 is SNHLY and CDR2 is FYNNEI. The CDR3 loop spans 14 amino acids. CDR3: CASREEEFNQPQHF. CDR3 coding DNA: TGTGCCAGCAGAGAGGAGGAGTTCAATCAGCCCCAGCATTTT.

The chain is built from TRBV2 and TRBJ2-2, with 11 nucleotides matching TRBD1. The CDR3 contains 15 residues. Trimming removed 4 bases from V and 6 bases from J; junction bases left unmatched: 4. CDR1 SNHLY and CDR2 FYNNEI come from the germline V gene. As DNA, the CDR3 is TGTGCCAGCAGTGGGCGGACAGGGGGCCCCGGGGAGCTGTTTTTT. Amino acid sequence: CASSGRTGGPGELFF.

This chain joins TRBV6-1 and TRBJ2-3; D gene unclear. The ends were cut back, 0 bases at V and 4 bases at J, with 11 bases in the middle. From germline, CDR1 is MNHNS and CDR2 SASEGT. The CDR3 covers 15 residues. The CDR3 protein is CASSEAPSRADTQYF. Written as DNA, the CDR3 is TGTGCCAGCAGTGAAGCTCCTAGTCGGGCAGATACGCAGTATTTT.